One and the same sample provided the 21 T cell receptor beta chains below, sequenced in a study of T cell repertoires in cytomegalovirus infection. No cognate antigen is known for these TCRs. TCRdb reprocessed the reads via MiXCR and lists one record per CDR3 protein. The sample has some 800,000 distinct CDR3 sequences; less than 35% are singletons. Source: cultured CD8+ T cells from PBMCs, taken from culture after CMV antigen stimulation. The source is a human donor in good health (CMV status not recorded). Some clones in this sample may be carry-over from other donors' samples.

This clonotype appeared many times. CDR3 residues: CSATGGLGQYV. Here the CDR3 DNA reads TGCAGTGCTACCGGAGGACTTGGGCAGTACGTC. This chain connects TRBV20-1 to TRBJ2-7; a possible D gene is TRBD2 (5 bases). The CDR3 has 11 residues. The ends were cut back, 4 bases at V and 9 bases at J, with 13 bases in the middle. Germline V gene lookup returns CDR1 DFQATT and CDR2 SNEGSKA (reference sequence).

This clonotype was recorded many times. The chain joins TRBV7-6 to TRBJ2-3, with D hard to call. The CDR3 sequence is 15 residues long. V lost 3 bases and J 0 bases, leaving 10 bases between the germline ends. CDR1 is SGHVS and CDR2 is FNYEAQ in the germline V gene. CDR3 nucleotide sequence: TGTGCCAGCAGCTTTGAGGATCGAAGCACAGATACGCAGTATTTT. The encoded protein is CASSFEDRSTDTQYF.

The chain couples TRBV29-1 to TRBJ1-2, with no clear D. Looked up from germline, CDR1 is SQVTM and CDR2 is ANQGSEA. The CDR3 extends over 13 amino acids. Between the trimmed V and J ends, which lost 6 bases and 8 bases, there was a span of 19 bases. The CDR3 protein is CSVGREPPKGYTF. As DNA, the CDR3 is TGCAGCGTCGGGCGTGAGCCACCGAAGGGCTACACCTTC.

The table lists this clonotype with a few counts. The chain combines TRBV6-1 with TRBJ1-3; D unresolved. V lost 4 bases and J 1 base, leaving 11 bases between the germline ends. The germline CDR1 and CDR2 sequences are MNHNS and SASEGT. CDR3 size: 15 residues. The CDR3 DNA sequence: TGTGCCAGCAGTGCTCGGATTCTTTCTGGAAACACCATATATTTT. Translated, it gives CASSARILSGNTIYF.

This clonotype was recorded at least ten times. The chain uses TRBV13 and TRBJ1-1; possibly TRBD1 for D (5 bases). The CDR3 has 14 amino acids. Germline CDR1 is PRHDT and CDR2 is FYEKMQ (reference sequence). V lost 5 bases to trimming and J lost 11 bases, with 21 bases between them. CDR3 nucleotide sequence: TGTGCCAGCAGCCCAGCCCGCCGGGGGAGGGACGCTTTCTTT. It codes for CASSPARRGRDAFF.

V gene TRBV7-2 combines with J gene TRBJ2-1; 12 bases align to TRBD1. Germline V gene sequence: CDR1 SGHTA, CDR2 FQGNSA. The length of the CDR3 is 20 residues. The V gene end was trimmed by 5 bases and the J gene end by 0 bases; junction bases not matched to a gene: 14. CDR3 residues: CASSPQTGTGGSFSYNEQFF. Written as DNA, the CDR3 is TGTGCCAGCAGCCCTCAAACCGGGACAGGGGGCTCTTTCTCCTACAATGAGCAGTTCTTC.

The CDR3 protein is CASSTGQVGEQFF. Here the CDR3 DNA reads TGTGCCAGCTCTACGGGGCAGGTGGGTGAGCAGTTCTTC. The chain recombines TRBV19 with TRBJ2-1; tentatively, D is TRBD1 or TRBD2 (5 bases each). Germline V gene sequence: CDR1 LNHDA, CDR2 SQIVND (reference sequence). With 9 bases removed from V and 9 bases from J, the gap between germline ends came to 18 bases. The CDR3 is made up of 13 amino acids.

This clonotype was recorded a few times. The chain links TRBV7-6 to TRBJ1-3; 9 positions match TRBD1. The CDR3 is 17 residues long. With 1 base clipped from V and 4 bases from J, the junction kept 8 bases outside the gene matches. Germline V gives CDR1 SGHVS, CDR2 FNYEAQ. The CDR3 protein is CASSLVRTGVDGNTIYF. CDR3 sequence (DNA): TGTGCCAGCAGCTTAGTGAGGACAGGGGTTGACGGAAACACCATATATTTT.

The chain has TRBV7-6 and TRBJ1-3; D unclear. CDR1 is SGHVS, CDR2 FNYEAQ, per germline. Deletions cut 9 bases from V and 0 bases from J, with 12 bases between. The CDR3 length is 14 residues. CDR3 sequence reads: CASLSPFSGNTIYF. The CDR3 bases are TGTGCCAGTCTGAGTCCTTTCTCTGGAAACACCATATATTTT. Complete variable domain (other parts from reference TRBV7-6 and TRBJ1-3): GAGVSQSPRYKVTKRGQDVALRCDPISGHVSLYWYRQALGQGPEFLTYFNYEAQQDKSGLPNDRFSAERPEGSISTLTIQRTEQRDSAMYRCASLSPFSGNTIYFGEGSWLTVV.

This clonotype came up many times. The chain carries TRBV7-2 and TRBJ2-1; perhaps TRBD1 as D (5 bases). V lost 1 base, J lost 15 bases, and 13 bases lay in between. Germline-derived CDR1 and CDR2 are SGHTA and FQGNSA. The CDR3 has 12 amino acids. CDR3 DNA: TGTGCCAGCAGCTTAGGAAGGGGTGGCGGGTTCTTC. This gives the protein CASSLGRGGGFF.

This clonotype occurred a few times. The rearrangement links TRBV7-2 to TRBJ1-5; D not resolved. The germline CDR1 and CDR2 sequences are SGHTA and FQGNSA. V dropped 8 bases and J dropped 7 bases, with 6 bases sitting between them. The CDR3 contains 10 residues. The chain's CDR3 is CASRQQPQHF. Written as DNA, the CDR3 is TGTGCCAGCCGTCAGCAGCCCCAGCATTTT.

The V and J genes are TRBV7-9 and TRBJ2-5; tentatively, D is TRBD2 (6 bases). Germline assignment: CDR1 SEHNR and CDR2 FQNEAQ (reference sequence). Trimming took 5 bases from V and 5 from J, leaving 15 bases between them. This CDR3 is 14 amino acids long. This CDR3 is CASSPPTRAETQYF. The CDR3 DNA reads as TGTGCCAGCAGCCCGCCGACTAGAGCTGAGACCCAGTACTTC.

The J gene is TRBJ2-2, the V gene TRBV7-3; 8 bases match TRBD1. Germline V gene sequence: CDR1 SGHTA, CDR2 FQGTGA. J gave up 5 bases and V 1 base, and 9 bases lay outside the gene matches. The CDR3 consists of 17 residues. In DNA form, the CDR3 reads TGTGCCAGCAGCTTAAAAGCGACAGGGGCGTTAACCGGGGAGCTGTTTTTT. Amino acid sequence: CASSLKATGALTGELFF.

In this sample, this clonotype turned up a few times. The V gene is TRBV7-2, the J gene TRBJ1-5; 11 nucleotides align to TRBD1. The CDR3 is 15 amino acids. The junction had 6 bases not matched to a gene; V was cut back by 5 bases and J by 6 bases. Germline values: CDR1 SGHTA, CDR2 FQGNSA. The CDR3 spells CASSAGTGGSQPQHF. In nucleotides, the CDR3 is TGTGCCAGCAGCGCCGGGACAGGGGGAAGTCAGCCCCAGCATTTT. The full variable domain, with the rest looked up from reference TRBV7-2 and TRBJ1-5, is GAGVSQSPSNKVTEKGKDVELRCDPISGHTALYWYRQSLGQGLEFLIYFQGNSAPDKSGLPSDRFSAERTGGSVSTLTIQRTQQEDSAVYLCASSAGTGGSQPQHFGDGTRLSIL.

This clonotype was recorded many times. The gene calls are TRBV2 and TRBJ1-2; a weak D match, TRBD1 (6 bases). This CDR3 has 16 residues. The V end lost 3 bases, the J end lost 4 bases, and 18 bases lay between the germline ends. Germline V gene lookup returns CDR1 SNHLY and CDR2 FYNNEI. CDR3 coding DNA: TGTGCCAGCAGTGAGACCAAAACCGGGACAACCTATGGCTACACCTTC. This sequence encodes CASSETKTGTTYGYTF.

The rearrangement links TRBV2 to TRBJ2-2, with a possible D match to TRBD1 (5 bases). Germline lookup yields CDR1 SNHLY and CDR2 FYNNEI. With 4 bases removed from V and 1 base from J, the gap between germline ends came to 28 bases. This CDR3 is built from 21 residues. CDR3 in amino acids: CASSARTTFNRWEGNTGELFF. The CDR3 DNA follows: TGTGCCAGCAGTGCCCGGACAACTTTCAACCGCTGGGAAGGGAACACCGGGGAGCTGTTTTTT.

With regard to this clonotype: Its ends do not fully match the called genes, so a read error is possible. The rearrangement links TRBV7-6 to TRBJ2-1; D remains unclear. CDR3 length: 14 residues. From germline, CDR1 is SGHVS and CDR2 FNYEAQ. The CDR3 reads CVSSLESSYNEQFF. The CDR3 DNA is TGTGTCAGCAGCTTGGAGAGCTCCTACAATGAGCAGTTCTTC.

CDR3: CASSQLTGGEEETQYF. The DNA of the CDR3 is TGTGCCAGCAGTCAACTAACGGGGGGAGAGGAAGAGACCCAGTACTTC. The rearrangement joins TRBV7-9 to TRBJ2-5; 7 positions agree with TRBD2. CDR1 and CDR2 (germline): SEHNR, FQNEAQ (reference sequence). CDR3 length equals 16 residues. After removal of 6 bases from V and 3 bases from J, the junction contained 13 bases not matched to a gene.

This clonotype was counted only a few times. The chain employs TRBV7-9 and TRBJ2-7; the D call may be TRBD1 or TRBD2 (5 bases each). Germline values: CDR1 SEHNR, CDR2 FQNEAQ (reference sequence). The CDR3 extends over 14 amino acids. V shed 5 bases and J shed 2 bases, with 13 bases lying between them. CDR3 in amino acids: CASSPRDRAYEQYV. Written as DNA, the CDR3 is TGTGCCAGCAGCCCTAGGGACCGCGCCTACGAGCAGTACGTC.

This clonotype turned up a few times. This chain links TRBV2 with TRBJ1-2, with a weak D call TRBD1 (6 bases). The germline CDR1 and CDR2 sequences are SNHLY and FYNNEI. The CDR3 is made up of 12 amino acids. V gave up 8 bases and J gave up 7 bases, with 14 bases separating them. The CDR3 DNA follows: TGTGCCAGCCTAGCAGGGGATAGTGGCTACACCTTC. Protein product: CASLAGDSGYTF. The whole variable domain, filled in from reference TRBV2 and TRBJ1-2, reads EPEVTQTPSHQVTQMGQEVILRCVPISNHLYFYWYRQILGQKVEFLVSFYNNEISEKSEIFDDQFSVERPDGSNFTLKIRSTKLEDSAMYFCASLAGDSGYTFGSGTRLTVV.

This clonotype was counted only a few times. The gene calls are TRBV19 and TRBJ1-5, with D perhaps matching TRBD1 (6 bases). The V and J ends lost 8 bases and 4 bases respectively, with 21 bases between them. The CDR3 spans 16 residues. The V gene's germline CDR1 is LNHDA and CDR2 SQIVND (reference sequence). Here the CDR3 DNA reads TGTGCCAGTTCACCGCACCGCGGACAGATAAATCAGCCCCAGCATTTT. It specifies CASSPHRGQINQPQHF.